These 16 T cell receptor beta chains came from one sample sequenced in a study of blood T cell repertoires in COVID-19. The protocol was immunoSEQ multiplex PCR, while the TCRdb copy is restricted to in-frame clones and leaves out a portion. The data show roughly 180,000 clones, about three quarters seen once. Material: peripheral blood. These receptors originate from a woman aged 50 to 60 with active or convalescent COVID-19.

The J gene is TRBJ2-7, the V gene TRBV4-3; 9 bases map to TRBD1. The CDR3 extends over 15 amino acids. J gave up 6 bases and V 3 bases, and 9 bases lay outside the gene matches. Germline V gene lookup returns CDR1 LGHNA and CDR2 YSLEER. The chain's CDR3 is CASSHAGTGNPEQYF. Written as DNA, the CDR3 is TGCGCCAGCAGCCACGCCGGGACAGGGAATCCCGAGCAGTACTTC.

The V call is TRBV9, the J call TRBJ2-2, with 9 bases identical to TRBD2. The CDR3 totals 18 residues. With 0 bases clipped from V and 6 bases from J, the junction kept 12 bases outside the gene matches. Per the germline V gene, CDR1 is SGDLS and CDR2 is YYNGEE. This CDR3 is CASSVVPLRAGGPGELFF. CDR3 coding DNA: TGTGCCAGCAGCGTAGTCCCCCTCCGGGCGGGGGGGCCCGGGGAGCTGTTTTTT.

The chain links TRBV4-2 to TRBJ1-2; the match to TRBD1 covers 8 bases. Trimming at V came to 3 bases and at J to 8 bases, leaving 17 bases not matched to a gene. The CDR3 is 17 residues long. Germline V gives CDR1 LGHNA, CDR2 YNFKEQ. Here the CDR3 reads CASSQEPQDRDPGGYTF. The DNA for the CDR3 is TGTGCCAGCAGCCAGGAACCCCAGGACAGGGACCCTGGGGGCTACACCTTC.

V is TRBV7-2 and J is TRBJ2-7, with 7 bases matching TRBD2. The CDR3 covers 16 residues. Germline CDR1 SGHTA, CDR2 FQGNSA. Trimming took 1 base from V and 5 from J; bases not matched to a gene: 11. CDR3 protein: CASSLGRVSGSHEQYF. The CDR3 nucleotides are TGTGCCAGCAGCTTAGGTCGGGTTAGCGGGTCCCACGAGCAGTACTTC.

The chain has TRBV9 and TRBJ2-7; TRBD1 agrees at 11 bases. The CDR3 is made up of 15 amino acids. With 4 bases clipped from V and 2 bases from J, the junction kept 5 bases outside the gene matches. CDR1 and CDR2 from the germline V gene are SGDLS and YYNGEE. The CDR3 spells CASSFSDRGPYEQYF. DNA of the CDR3: TGTGCCAGCAGCTTTTCGGACAGGGGGCCCTACGAGCAGTACTTC.

A few counts support this clone. The gene calls are TRBV19 and TRBJ1-2, with 7 nucleotides matching TRBD1. The length of the CDR3 is 14 residues. Germline assignment: CDR1 LNHDA and CDR2 SQIVND (reference sequence). Trimming took 6 bases from V and 0 from J; bases not matched to a gene: 4. The DNA of the CDR3 is TGTGCCAGTAGGGTCGGGACAGCTAACTATGGCTACACCTTC. This codes for CASRVGTANYGYTF. The full variable domain, in which reference TRBV19 and TRBJ1-2 provide the parts outside the CDR3, is DGGITQSPKYLFRKEGQNVTLSCEQNLNHDAMYWYRQDPGQGLRLIYYSQIVNDFQKGDIAEGYSVSREKKESFPLTVTSAQKNPTAFYLCASRVGTANYGYTFGSGTRLTVV.

The rearrangement uses TRBV19 and TRBJ1-1; TRBD1 matches at 7 bases. Germline V lookup: CDR1 LNHDA, CDR2 SQIVND (reference sequence). CDR3 length: 12 amino acids. The CDR3 is CEVRGSNTEAFF. In nucleotides, the CDR3 is TGTGAAGTCAGGGGGTCGAACACTGAAGCTTTCTTT.

V usage is TRBV6-5 and J usage is TRBJ2-1, with D possibly being TRBD2 (7 bases). The CDR3 is made up of 15 amino acids. Trimming removed 0 bases at V and 6 bases at J, with 12 bases between. Germline CDR1 reads MNHEY; CDR2 reads SVGAGI. CDR3 protein: CASSYSKGGGNEQFF. The CDR3 region has the DNA TGTGCCAGCAGTTACTCGAAAGGGGGGGGCAATGAGCAGTTCTTC.

This clone was counted only a few times. V and J are TRBV24-1 and TRBJ2-1; 7 nucleotides align to TRBD1. V lost 4 bases and J lost 2; bases outside the gene matches: 7. There are 16 residues in the CDR3. Germline V CDR1 and CDR2: KGHDR, SFDVKD. CDR3 protein: CATSDQTGDTYNEQFF. The DNA for the CDR3 is TGTGCCACCAGTGACCAAACAGGGGACACCTACAATGAGCAGTTCTTC.

The rearrangement links TRBV30 to TRBJ2-3, with D maybe TRBD2 (6 bases). Germline CDR1 GTSNPN, CDR2 SVGIG (reference sequence). Trimming took 4 bases from V and 0 from J, leaving 11 bases between them. The CDR3 sequence is 14 residues long. This CDR3 reads CAWNRELSTDTQYF. CDR3 coding DNA: TGTGCCTGGAACCGGGAGCTAAGCACAGATACGCAGTATTTT.

This CDR3 reads CASSLGTGGSDTQYF. Written as DNA, the CDR3 is TGTGCCAGCAGCTTAGGGACAGGGGGCTCAGATACGCAGTATTTT. The rearrangement uses TRBV7-9 and TRBJ2-3; 11 nucleotides line up with TRBD1. The CDR3 runs 15 residues. Germline V gene data show CDR1 as SEHNR and CDR2 as FQNEAQ (reference sequence). J was trimmed by 4 bases and V by 1 base; bases with no gene match: 1.

The chain couples TRBV4-2 to TRBJ1-2; 8 bases match TRBD1. The length of the CDR3 is 15 residues. The V gene end was trimmed by 2 bases and the J gene end by 4 bases; junction bases not matched to a gene: 6. The germline CDR1 and CDR2 sequences are LGHNA and YNFKEQ. The CDR3 DNA follows: TGTGCCAGCAGCCAAAGGACAGGGTCTGGCTATGGCTACACCTTC. It is translated as CASSQRTGSGYGYTF.

The chain couples TRBV25-1 to TRBJ2-5, with TRBD2 matching over 10 bases. Germline V gene data show CDR1 as MGHDK and CDR2 as SYGVNS. The CDR3 is 16 amino acids. Trimming cost V 4 bases and J 4 bases; bases outside gene matches: 9. DNA for the CDR3: TGTGCCAGCAGTGTACTCCGCCCTAGCGGGGGAGAGACCCAGTACTTC. This encodes CASSVLRPSGGETQYF.

This chain uses TRBV9 with TRBJ2-5; a possible D gene is TRBD2 (5 bases). V was pared by 0 bases and J by 5 bases, with 14 bases between. The length of the CDR3 is 15 residues. Germline lookup yields CDR1 SGDLS and CDR2 YYNGEE. The CDR3 nucleotides are TGTGCCAGCAGCGTAGATCCTTCCCGGAGGGAGACCCAGTACTTC. The encoded protein is CASSVDPSRRETQYF.

This clone was seen many times. The V call is TRBV7-8, the J call TRBJ1-4, with D uncertain. V was clipped by 5 bases and J by 0 bases, with 10 bases between them. The CDR3 runs 15 residues. CDR1 is SGHVS, CDR2 FQNEAQ, per germline. The CDR3 here is CASSRRGATNEKLFF. The CDR3 DNA sequence: TGTGCCAGCAGCCGCCGGGGTGCAACTAATGAAAAACTGTTTTTT.

The CDR3 reads CASSLEATGGTEAFF. The CDR3 DNA reads as TGTGCCAGCAGCTTAGAGGCGACGGGGGGTACTGAAGCTTTCTTT. J is TRBJ1-1 and V is TRBV7-2; tentatively, D is TRBD1 (5 bases). V was clipped by 1 base and J by 5 bases, with 14 bases between them. This CDR3 is built from 15 residues. Germline values: CDR1 SGHTA, CDR2 FQGNSA.